The T cell receptor beta chain under discussion was sequenced for a study of CD8+CD57+ T cells in acquired aplastic anemia. Across the study: CD4+ and CD8+ cells, once sorted, gave DNA averaging approximately 3.3 ug. Study-wide findings and caveats: Patients and controls had in common approximately 29 CD8+ CDR3 sequences.

The germline V gene encodes CDR1 ENHRY and CDR2 SYGVKD. This CDR3 contains 8 residues. Trimming removed 2 bases at V and 13 bases at J, with 0 bases between. It was genomic DNA that served as the template for profiling TCR beta VDJ and CDR3. TCRdb redid the calling of the reads with MiXCR, one entry per CDR3 protein. The data show hundreds of thousands of distinct CDR3 sequences, with about 80% seen just once and approximately 40% held by the top ten. This clonotype was seen many times. Its cognate antigen is unknown. By flow cytometry, patients selected for sequencing had shown an expansion of CD8+CD57+ cells. Blood was sampled before the patients had received any therapy.

The source material was sorted CD4+, CD8+, or CD8+CD57+ T cells (not recorded which) from PBMCs. The receptor was isolated from a human donor with aplastic anemia. The V call is TRBV10-3, the J call TRBJ2-1, with D uncertain. The CDR3 bases are TGTGCCATCAGTGAGCAGTTCTTC. As protein: CAISEQFF.